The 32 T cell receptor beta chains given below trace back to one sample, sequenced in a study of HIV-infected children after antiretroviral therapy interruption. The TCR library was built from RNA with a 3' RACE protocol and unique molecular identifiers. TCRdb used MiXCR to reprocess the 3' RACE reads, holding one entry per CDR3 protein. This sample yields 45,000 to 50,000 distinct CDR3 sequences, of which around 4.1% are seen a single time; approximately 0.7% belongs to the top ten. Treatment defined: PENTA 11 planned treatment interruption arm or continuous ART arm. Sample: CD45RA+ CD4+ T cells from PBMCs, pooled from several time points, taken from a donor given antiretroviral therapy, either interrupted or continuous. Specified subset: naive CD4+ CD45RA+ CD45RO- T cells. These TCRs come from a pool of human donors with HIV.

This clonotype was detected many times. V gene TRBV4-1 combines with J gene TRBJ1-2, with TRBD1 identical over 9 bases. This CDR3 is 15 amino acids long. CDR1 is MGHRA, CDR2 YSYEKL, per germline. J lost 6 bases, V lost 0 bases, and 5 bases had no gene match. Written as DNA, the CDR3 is TGCGCCAGCAGCCAAGAGGTCGGACAGGGGCATGGCTACACCTTC. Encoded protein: CASSQEVGQGHGYTF.

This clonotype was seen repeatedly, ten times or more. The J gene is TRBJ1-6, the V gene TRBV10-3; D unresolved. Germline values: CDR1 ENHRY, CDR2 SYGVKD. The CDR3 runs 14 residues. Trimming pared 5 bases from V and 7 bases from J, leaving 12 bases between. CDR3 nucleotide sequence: TGTGCCATCAGTCGGGAGAGTGGGAATTCACCCCTCCACTTT. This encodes CAISRESGNSPLHF.

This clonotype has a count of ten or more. CDR3 DNA sequence: TGCAGTGCTAGAGTAGGCGGGGGGGCCTACGAGCAGTACTTC. It specifies CSARVGGGAYEQYF. The chain joins TRBV20-1 to TRBJ2-7; TRBD2 aligns across 9 bases. CDR3 length equals 14 residues. After removal of 1 base from V and 2 bases from J, the junction contained 3 bases not matched to a gene. The germline V gene has CDR1 DFQATT and CDR2 SNEGSKA (reference sequence).

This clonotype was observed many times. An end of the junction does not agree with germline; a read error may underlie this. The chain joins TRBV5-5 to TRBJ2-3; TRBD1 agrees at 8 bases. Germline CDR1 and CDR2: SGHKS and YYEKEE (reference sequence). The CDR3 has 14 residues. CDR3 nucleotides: TGTGCCAGCAGCTGGGGGATCGGACAGGGAAGTTTCGAGTTT. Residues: CASSWGIGQGSFEF.

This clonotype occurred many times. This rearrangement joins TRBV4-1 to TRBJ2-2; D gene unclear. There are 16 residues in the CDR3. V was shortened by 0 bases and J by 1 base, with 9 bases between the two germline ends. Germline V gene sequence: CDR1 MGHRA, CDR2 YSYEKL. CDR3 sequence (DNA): TGCGCCAGCAGCCAAGAGAGGTGGCGGAACACCGGGGAGCTGTTTTTT. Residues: CASSQERWRNTGELFF.

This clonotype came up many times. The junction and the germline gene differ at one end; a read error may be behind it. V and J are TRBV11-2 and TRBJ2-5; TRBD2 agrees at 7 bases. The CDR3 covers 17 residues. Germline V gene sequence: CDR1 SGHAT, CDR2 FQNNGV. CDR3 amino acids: CASSPPNAGGRREAQYF. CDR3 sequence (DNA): TGTGCCAGCAGCCCCCCCAACGCGGGCGGGAGAAGAGAGGCCCAGTACTTC.

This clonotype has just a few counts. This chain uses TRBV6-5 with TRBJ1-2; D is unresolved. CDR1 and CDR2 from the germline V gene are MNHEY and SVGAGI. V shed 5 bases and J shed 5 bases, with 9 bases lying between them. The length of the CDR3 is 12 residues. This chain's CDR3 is CASSNPPYGYTF. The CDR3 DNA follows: TGTGCCAGCAGTAATCCCCCTTATGGCTACACCTTC.

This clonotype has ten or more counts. CDR3 coding DNA: TGTGCCAGCAGCCCACGACGGGACACGCATGAAAAACTGTTTTTT. Amino acids: CASSPRRDTHEKLFF. This chain connects TRBV7-9 to TRBJ1-4; possibly TRBD1 for D (6 bases). This CDR3 has 15 amino acids. Trimming removed 5 bases at V and 6 bases at J, with 16 bases between. Per germline, CDR1 SEHNR and CDR2 FQNEAQ (reference sequence). The full variable domain, its missing parts supplied by reference TRBV7-9 and TRBJ1-4, is DTGVSQNPRHKITKRGQNVTFRCDPISEHNRLYWYRQTLGQGPEFLTYFQNEAQLEKSRLLSDRFSAERPKGSFSTLEIQRTEQGDSAMYLCASSPRRDTHEKLFFGSGTQLSVL.

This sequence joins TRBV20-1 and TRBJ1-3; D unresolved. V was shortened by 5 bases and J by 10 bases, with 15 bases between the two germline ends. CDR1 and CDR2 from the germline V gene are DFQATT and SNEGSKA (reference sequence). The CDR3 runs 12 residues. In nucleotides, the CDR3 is TGCAGTGCTTCCCCGCTAGTGGGAACCATATATTTT. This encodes CSASPLVGTIYF.

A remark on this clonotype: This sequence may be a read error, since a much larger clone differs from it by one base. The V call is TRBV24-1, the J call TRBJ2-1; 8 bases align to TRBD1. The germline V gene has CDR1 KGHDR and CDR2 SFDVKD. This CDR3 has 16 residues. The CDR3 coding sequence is TGTGCCACCAGGGATTCCACAGGGGGCTCCTACAATGAGCAGTTCTTC. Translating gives CATRDSTGGSYNEQFF.

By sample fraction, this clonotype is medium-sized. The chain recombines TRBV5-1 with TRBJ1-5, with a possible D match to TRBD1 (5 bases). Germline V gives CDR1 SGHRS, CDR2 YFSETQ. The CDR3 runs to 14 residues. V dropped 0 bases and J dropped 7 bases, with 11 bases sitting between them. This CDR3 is CASSLGGDGQPQHF. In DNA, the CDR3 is TGCGCCAGCAGCTTGGGAGGGGATGGGCAGCCCCAGCATTTT.

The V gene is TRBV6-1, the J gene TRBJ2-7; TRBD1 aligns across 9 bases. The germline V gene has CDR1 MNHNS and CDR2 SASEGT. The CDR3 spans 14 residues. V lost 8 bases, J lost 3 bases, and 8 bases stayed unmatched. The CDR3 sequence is CASSPMGQGYEQYF. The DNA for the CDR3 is TGTGCCAGCTCACCCATGGGACAGGGCTACGAGCAGTACTTC.

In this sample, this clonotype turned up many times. CDR3 coding DNA: TGCGCCAGCAGCTTGGAGGGATACAGTGACTATGGCTACACCTTC. The encoded protein is CASSLEGYSDYGYTF. This chain joins TRBV5-1 and TRBJ1-2, with D unresolved. Trimming pared 0 bases from V and 3 bases from J, leaving 12 bases between. Germline V gives CDR1 SGHRS, CDR2 YFSETQ. This CDR3 has 15 residues.

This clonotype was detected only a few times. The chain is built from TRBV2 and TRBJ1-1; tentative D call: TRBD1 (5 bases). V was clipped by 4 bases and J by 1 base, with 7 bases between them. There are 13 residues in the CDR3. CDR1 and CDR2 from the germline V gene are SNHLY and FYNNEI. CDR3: CASSGQRNTEAFF. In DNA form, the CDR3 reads TGTGCCAGCAGTGGACAGCGGAACACTGAAGCTTTCTTT.

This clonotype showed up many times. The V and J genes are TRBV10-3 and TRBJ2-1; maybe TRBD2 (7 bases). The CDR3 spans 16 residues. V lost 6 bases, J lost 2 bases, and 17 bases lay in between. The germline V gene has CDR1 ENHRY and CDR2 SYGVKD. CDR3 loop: CAISLGRGGPYNEQFF. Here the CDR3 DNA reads TGTGCCATCAGCCTGGGGAGGGGGGGACCCTACAATGAGCAGTTCTTC.

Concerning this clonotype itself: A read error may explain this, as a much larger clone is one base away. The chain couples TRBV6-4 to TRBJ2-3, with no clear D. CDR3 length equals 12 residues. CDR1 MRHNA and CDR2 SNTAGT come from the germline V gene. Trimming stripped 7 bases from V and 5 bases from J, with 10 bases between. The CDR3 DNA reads TGTGCCAGCAATCCATCGGGAGATACGCAGTATTTT. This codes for CASNPSGDTQYF.

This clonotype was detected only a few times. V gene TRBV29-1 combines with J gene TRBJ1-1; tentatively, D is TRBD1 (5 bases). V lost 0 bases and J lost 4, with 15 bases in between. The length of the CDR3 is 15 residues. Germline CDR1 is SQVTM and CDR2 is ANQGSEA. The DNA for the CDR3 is TGCAGCGTTGAAGAATGGGACCCCGCCACCACTGAAGCTTTCTTT. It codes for CSVEEWDPATTEAFF.

CDR3 in DNA: TGTGCCAGCAGCACCAGCCGGGGGGTTCGGGCTAATGAAAAACTGTTTTTT. The encoded protein is CASSTSRGVRANEKLFF. V and J are TRBV12-3 or TRBV12-4 and TRBJ1-4; the D gene is possibly TRBD1 (5 bases). The CDR3 totals 17 residues. V was cut by 6 bases and J by 3 bases, with 20 bases left in between.

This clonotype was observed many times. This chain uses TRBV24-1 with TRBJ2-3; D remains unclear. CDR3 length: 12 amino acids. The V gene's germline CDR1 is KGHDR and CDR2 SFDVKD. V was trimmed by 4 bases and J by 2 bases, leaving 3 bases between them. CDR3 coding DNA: TGTGCCACCAGTGACCCCACAGATACGCAGTATTTT. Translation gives CATSDPTDTQYF.

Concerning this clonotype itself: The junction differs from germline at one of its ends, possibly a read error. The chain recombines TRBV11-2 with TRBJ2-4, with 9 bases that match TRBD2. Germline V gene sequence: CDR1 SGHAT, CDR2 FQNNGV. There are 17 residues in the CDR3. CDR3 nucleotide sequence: TGCGCCAGCAGCCAACACTCTAGCGGGGAGACCAAAAACATTCAGTACTTC. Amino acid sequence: CASSQHSSGETKNIQYF.

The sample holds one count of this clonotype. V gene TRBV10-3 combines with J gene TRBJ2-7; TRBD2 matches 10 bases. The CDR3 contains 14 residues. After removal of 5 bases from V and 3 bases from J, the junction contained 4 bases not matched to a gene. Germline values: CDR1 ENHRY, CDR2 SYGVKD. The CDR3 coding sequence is TGTGCCATCAGTCGACTAGCGGGCAACTACGAGCAGTACTTC. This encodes CAISRLAGNYEQYF.

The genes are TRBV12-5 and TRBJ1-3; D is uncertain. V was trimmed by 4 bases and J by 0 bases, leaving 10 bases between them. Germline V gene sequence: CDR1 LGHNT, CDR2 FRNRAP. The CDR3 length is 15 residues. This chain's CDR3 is CASGWEPLSGNTIYF. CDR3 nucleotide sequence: TGTGCTAGTGGTTGGGAACCGCTCTCTGGAAACACCATATATTTT.

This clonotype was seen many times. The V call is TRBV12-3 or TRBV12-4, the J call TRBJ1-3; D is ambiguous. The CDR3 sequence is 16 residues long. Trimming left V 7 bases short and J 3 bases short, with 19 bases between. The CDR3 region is CASTPRGREGGNTIYF. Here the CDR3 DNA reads TGTGCCAGCACCCCCCGGGGTAGAGAGGGTGGAAACACCATATATTTT.

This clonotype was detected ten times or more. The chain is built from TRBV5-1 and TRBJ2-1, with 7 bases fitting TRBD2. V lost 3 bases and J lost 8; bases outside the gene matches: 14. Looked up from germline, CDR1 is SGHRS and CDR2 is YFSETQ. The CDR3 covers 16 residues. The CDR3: CASSSTTGGSVYEQFF. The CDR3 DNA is TGCGCCAGCAGCTCAACCACGGGGGGTTCGGTTTATGAGCAGTTCTTC.

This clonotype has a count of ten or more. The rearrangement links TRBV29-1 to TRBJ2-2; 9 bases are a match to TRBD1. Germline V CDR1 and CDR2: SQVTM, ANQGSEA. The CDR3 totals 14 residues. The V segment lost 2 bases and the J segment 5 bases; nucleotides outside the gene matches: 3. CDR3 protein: CSVETGQGTGELFF. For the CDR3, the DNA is TGCAGCGTTGAAACCGGACAGGGGACCGGGGAGCTGTTTTTT.

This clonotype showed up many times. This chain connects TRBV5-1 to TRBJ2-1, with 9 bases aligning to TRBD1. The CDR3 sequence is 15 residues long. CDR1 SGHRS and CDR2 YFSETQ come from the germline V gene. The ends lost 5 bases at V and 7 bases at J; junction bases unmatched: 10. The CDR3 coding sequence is TGCGCCAGCAGGAGGACAGGGGAAATGTCAAATGAGCAGTTCTTC. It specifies CASRRTGEMSNEQFF.

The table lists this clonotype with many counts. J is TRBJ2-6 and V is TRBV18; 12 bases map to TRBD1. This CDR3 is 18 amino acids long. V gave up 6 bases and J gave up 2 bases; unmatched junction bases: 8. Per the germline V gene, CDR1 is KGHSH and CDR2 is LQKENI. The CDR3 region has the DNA TGTGCCAGCTCTCCGGGACAGGGGGCTGGTACTGGGGCCAACGTCCTGACTTTC. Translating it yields CASSPGQGAGTGANVLTF.

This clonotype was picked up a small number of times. As DNA, the CDR3 is TGTGCCAGCACTCAGGGGGATAGCAATCAGCCCCAGCATTTT. Its translation: CASTQGDSNQPQHF. The chain links TRBV28 to TRBJ1-5, with 7 bases lining up with TRBD1. The V segment lost 7 bases and the J segment 0 bases; nucleotides outside the gene matches: 3. The germline CDR1 and CDR2 sequences are MDHEN and SYDVKM. This CDR3 spans 14 amino acids.

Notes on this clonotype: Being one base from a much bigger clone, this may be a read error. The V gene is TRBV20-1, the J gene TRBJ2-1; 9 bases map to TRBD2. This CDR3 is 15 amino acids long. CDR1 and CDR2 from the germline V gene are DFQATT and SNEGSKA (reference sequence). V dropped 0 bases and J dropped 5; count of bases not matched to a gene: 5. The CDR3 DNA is TGCAGTGCTAGAGAAGGTAGCGGGGGTCACAATGAGCAGTTCTTC. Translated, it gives CSAREGSGGHNEQFF.

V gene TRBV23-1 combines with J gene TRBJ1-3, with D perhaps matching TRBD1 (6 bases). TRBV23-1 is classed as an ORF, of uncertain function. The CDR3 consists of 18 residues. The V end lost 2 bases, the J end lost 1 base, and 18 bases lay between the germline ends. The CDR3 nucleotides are TGCGCCAGCAGTCAAGCCGCTTCACAGGGCGCGTCTGGAAACACCATATATTTT. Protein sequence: CASSQAASQGASGNTIYF.

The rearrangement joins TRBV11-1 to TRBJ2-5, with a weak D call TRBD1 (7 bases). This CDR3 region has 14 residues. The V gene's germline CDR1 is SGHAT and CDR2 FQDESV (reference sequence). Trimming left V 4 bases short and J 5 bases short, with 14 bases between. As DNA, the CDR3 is TGTGCCAGCAGCTCCCTGACAGGGAGGGAGACCCAGTACTTC. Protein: CASSSLTGRETQYF.

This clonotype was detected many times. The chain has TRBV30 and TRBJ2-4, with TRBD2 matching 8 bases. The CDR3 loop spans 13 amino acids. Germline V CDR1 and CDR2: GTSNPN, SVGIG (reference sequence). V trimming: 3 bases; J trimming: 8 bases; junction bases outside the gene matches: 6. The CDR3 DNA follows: TGTGCCTGGAGCGGGGGGGCCAGGTACATTCAGTACTTC. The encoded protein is CAWSGGARYIQYF.